A selection of T cell receptor beta chains follows, all from one sample in a study of human thymus T cells. Generated by immunoSEQ multiplex PCR, the TCRdb table keeps only in-frame clones and is missing some. The table records about 78,000 clones, 96% of them present only once. What was sequenced was thymus tissue. The origin of the receptors is a boy under two years old with a congenital heart defect but otherwise immunologically healthy. Each CDR3 is given with its conserved first and last residue. The D gene is left open where the match is weak. Size values are once, few and many counts, or a class for expanded clones, and some rows have none.

>TRBV28|TRBJ1-2|.|.
CASRHQGGLRNGYTF
TGTGCCAGCAGACATCAGGGAGGCCTGAGGAATGGCTACACCTTC
>TRBV28|TRBJ1-1|.|TRBD1
CASSLIPGGDTEAFF
TGTGCCAGCAGCCTAATCCCAGGGGGCGATACTGAAGCTTTCTTT
>TRBV11-3|TRBJ2-5|.|TRBD2
CASSSTRGGRGETQYF
TGTGCCAGCAGCTCCACTCGGGGGGGCCGAGGGGAGACCCAGTACTTC
>TRBV7-4|TRBJ1-1|.|.
CASSPPHQTNTEAFF
TGTGCCAGCAGCCCCCCCCATCAAACAAACACTGAAGCTTTCTTT
>TRBV6-5|TRBJ1-1|.|.
CASSRGQSNTEAFF
TGTGCCAGCAGCCGCGGACAGAGCAACACTGAAGCTTTCTTT
>TRBV2|TRBJ1-6|.|TRBD1
CASSDPGQEADSPLHF
TGTGCCAGCAGTGACCCAGGACAGGAAGCCGATTCACCCCTCCACTTT
>TRBV7-3|TRBJ2-3|.|TRBD2
CASSLFGLAGGFMYTDTQYF
TGTGCCAGCAGCTTATTCGGACTAGCGGGGGGATTCATGTACACAGATACGCAGTATTTT
>TRBV6-5|TRBJ2-1|.|.
CASSYSGGRRPNEQFF
TGTGCCAGCAGTTACTCGGGGGGTAGGCGTCCCAATGAGCAGTTCTTC
>TRBV27|TRBJ1-4|.|.
CASSFERQTRREKLFF
TGTGCCAGCAGTTTCGAACGCCAGACCAGGAGGGAAAAACTGTTTTTT
>TRBV12-5|TRBJ1-5|.|TRBD1
CASGLEYFTGGGNQPQHF
TGTGCTAGTGGTTTGGAATACTTTACAGGGGGCGGCAATCAGCCCCAGCATTTT
>TRBV6-6|TRBJ1-1|.|TRBD1
CATRLQGAPEAFF
TGTGCCACCCGGTTACAGGGGGCGCCTGAAGCTTTCTTT
>TRBV7-2|TRBJ2-5|.|.
CASSLAGALTLRETQYF
TGTGCCAGCAGCTTAGCGGGAGCACTTACCTTGCGGGAGACCCAGTACTTC
>TRBV5-3|TRBJ1-2|.|TRBD1
CARSLGGGRHYGYTF
TGTGCCAGAAGCTTAGGGGGCGGAAGGCACTATGGCTACACCTTC
>TRBV19|TRBJ2-1|.|TRBD2
CASNGLGPGEQFF
TGTGCCAGTAACGGACTAGGGCCAGGTGAGCAGTTCTTC
>TRBV9|TRBJ2-5|.|.
CASSPRGTQETQYF
TGTGCCAGCAGCCCTCGGGGGACCCAAGAGACCCAGTACTTC
>TRBV10-2|TRBJ2-1|.|.
CASSVEPPGTHEQFF
TGCGCCAGCAGTGTGGAGCCCCCGGGGACCCATGAGCAGTTCTTC
>TRBV9|TRBJ2-2|.|TRBD2
CASSVVDSGRAETGELFF
TGTGCCAGCAGCGTAGTCGATAGCGGGAGGGCCGAGACCGGGGAGCTGTTTTTT
>TRBV18|TRBJ1-1|.|.
CASSPPGTKEAFF
TGTGCCAGCTCACCACCCGGGACCAAAGAAGCTTTCTTT
>TRBV4-3|TRBJ1-2|.|.
CASSRPEYREISINGYTF
TGCGCCAGCAGCCGCCCCGAATACAGGGAGATATCTATAAATGGCTACACCTTC
>TRBV5-6|TRBJ2-1|.|TRBD2
CASSREGLAGGDEQFF
TGTGCCAGCAGCAGGGAAGGACTAGCGGGGGGCGATGAGCAGTTCTTC
>TRBV5-5|TRBJ2-5|.|TRBD2
CASSLVAGGQETQYF
TGTGCCAGCAGCTTGGTAGCGGGGGGGCAGGAGACCCAGTACTTC
>TRBV27|TRBJ1-1|.|.
CASSPGTRTDKAMNTEAFF
TGTGCCAGTTCGCCTGGGACCAGGACAGACAAGGCCATGAACACTGAAGCTTTCTTT
>TRBV11-3|TRBJ1-1|.|.
CASSLDPILSEAFF
TGTGCCAGCAGCTTAGACCCAATCCTATCTGAAGCTTTCTTT
>TRBV7-2|TRBJ2-1|.|.
CASSLDTGEVTSYNEQFF
TGTGCCAGCAGCTTAGATACGGGAGAAGTCACCTCCTACAATGAGCAGTTCTTC
>TRBV16|TRBJ1-3|.|TRBD1
CASPGQGPSGNTIYF
TGTGCCAGCCCAGGACAGGGACCCTCTGGAAACACCATATATTTT
>TRBV19|TRBJ1-2|.|.
CASSIRDFIRDGYTF
TGTGCCAGTAGTATAAGGGATTTCATTCGGGATGGCTACACCTTC
>TRBV7-2|TRBJ2-2|.|.
CASSLFGGQNTGELFF
TGTGCCAGCAGCTTGTTTGGGGGGCAGAACACCGGGGAGCTGTTTTTT
>TRBV7-2|TRBJ1-5|.|.
CASSPRVYREGHSNQPQHF
TGTGCCAGCAGCCCGAGAGTATACAGGGAGGGACATAGCAATCAGCCCCAGCATTTT
>TRBV2|TRBJ2-7|.|TRBD2
CASMSGTRRRYEQYF
TGTGCCAGCATGTCCGGGACTAGGCGTAGGTACGAGCAGTACTTC
>TRBV4-1|TRBJ2-7|.|TRBD2
CASSQGIGGKRESSYEQYF
TGCGCCAGCAGCCAAGGAATCGGTGGGAAGCGGGAGAGCTCCTACGAGCAGTACTTC
>TRBV7-9|TRBJ2-5|.|TRBD1
CASSLKGTEGVPETQYF
TGTGCCAGCAGCTTAAAGGGGACAGAGGGGGTCCCAGAGACCCAGTACTTC
>TRBV7-8|TRBJ2-7|.|TRBD2
CASSLGLAGYEQYF
TGTGCCAGCAGCTTAGGACTAGCGGGTTACGAGCAGTACTTC
>TRBV29-1|TRBJ1-1|.|TRBD1
CSVAPRQGLAEAFF
TGCAGCGTTGCCCCACGACAGGGGCTGGCTGAAGCTTTCTTT
>TRBV9|TRBJ2-6|once|.
CASSGSSAGGAQSGANVLTF
TGTGCCAGCAGCGGGTCCAGTGCAGGGGGGGCACAATCTGGGGCCAACGTCCTGACTTTC
>TRBV18|TRBJ2-7|.|.
CASSPHPSPYEQYF
TGTGCCAGCTCACCACATCCCAGCCCCTACGAGCAGTACTTC
>TRBV6-5|TRBJ1-1|.|.
CASRSGPKNTEAFF
TGTGCCAGCAGAAGTGGACCGAAGAACACTGAAGCTTTCTTT
>TRBV19|TRBJ2-5|.|TRBD1
CASRGLYETQYF
TGTGCCAGCAGGGGGCTATACGAGACCCAGTACTTC
>TRBV4-3|TRBJ1-4|.|TRBD1
CASSPGTGDGTNEKLFF
TGCGCCAGCAGCCCAGGGACAGGGGACGGGACTAATGAAAAACTGTTTTTT
>TRBV12-5|TRBJ2-2|.|TRBD2
CASGLQASGSLKDTGELFF
TGTGCTAGTGGTTTGCAGGCTAGCGGGAGCCTGAAGGACACCGGGGAGCTGTTTTTT
>TRBV2|TRBJ2-7|.|.
CASSVQGRTPYEQYF
TGTGCCAGCAGTGTTCAGGGCCGGACCCCCTACGAGCAGTACTTC
>TRBV5-5|TRBJ2-2|.|TRBD1
CASSLEDRGRTGELFF
TGTGCCAGCAGCTTGGAGGACAGGGGAAGGACCGGGGAGCTGTTTTTT
>TRBV27|TRBJ2-3|.|TRBD2
CASSLGLAGEYDTQYF
TGTGCCAGCAGTTTAGGACTAGCGGGAGAATATGATACGCAGTATTTT
>TRBV4-1|TRBJ2-3|.|.
CATRERVTDTQYF
TGCGCCACGAGGGAGAGGGTCACAGATACGCAGTATTTT
>TRBV5-6|TRBJ2-1|.|TRBD1
CASSSRQGARNEQFF
TGTGCCAGCAGCTCTAGACAGGGGGCTCGGAATGAGCAGTTCTTC
>TRBV5-1|TRBJ1-1|few|TRBD1
CASSSGQVNTEAFF
TGCGCCAGCAGCTCGGGACAGGTTAACACTGAAGCTTTCTTT
>TRBV4-1|TRBJ1-4|.|TRBD1
CASSPPPGQGLWEKLFF
TGCGCCAGCAGCCCCCCACCCGGACAGGGGCTTTGGGAAAAACTGTTTTTT
>TRBV7-9|TRBJ1-1|.|.
CASSWGWTEAFF
TGTGCCAGCAGCTGGGGTTGGACTGAAGCTTTCTTT
>TRBV5-4|TRBJ1-6|.|.
CASSLGTGKSPLHF
TGTGCCAGCAGCTTGGGAACAGGGAAGTCACCCCTCCACTTT
>TRBV27|TRBJ2-7|.|.
CASSKRKKGGSYEQYF
TGTGCCAGCAGTAAAAGGAAGAAGGGGGGTTCCTACGAGCAGTACTTC
>TRBV6-1|TRBJ2-1|.|TRBD2
CASSAGGRSNEQFF
TGTGCCAGCAGTGCGGGGGGGCGGTCGAATGAGCAGTTCTTC
>TRBV4-2|TRBJ1-6|few|TRBD1
CASSREQGERNSPLHF
TGTGCCAGCAGCCGAGAACAGGGGGAGAGGAATTCACCCCTCCACTTT
>TRBV29-1|TRBJ2-3|.|.
CSVDGFSTDTQYF
TGCAGCGTTGACGGGTTTTCCACAGATACGCAGTATTTT